This T cell receptor beta chain was documented in a study of T cell responses to AZD1222 COVID-19 vaccine. The CDR3 runs to 15 residues. Germline CDR1 reads LGHNA; CDR2 reads YSLEER. Deletions cut 1 base from V and 9 bases from J, with 13 bases between. Here immunoSEQ multiplex PCR was the method, and the copy in TCRdb shows in-frame clones only, minus some. The repertoire holds 65,000 to 85,000 clones, with over 90% as singletons. The chain employs TRBV4-3 and TRBJ1-6, with a possible D match to TRBD1 (5 bases). This sequence was found in an adult in good health. The material sequenced was peripheral blood, taken on day 0 of AZD1222 vaccination. The CDR3 DNA is TGCGCCAGCAGCCAAGTGTTTACGGGGGGTTCACCCCTCCACTTT. This gives the protein CASSQVFTGGSPLHF.